The clone carrying this TCR beta chain was found once. There are 15 residues in the CDR3. Germline-derived CDR1 and CDR2 are MNHEY and SMNVEV (reference sequence). J was trimmed by 5 bases and V by 3 bases; bases with no gene match: 5. The data were obtained in a study of CD8+ T cells in alopecia areata. As for treatment: oral pan-JAK inhibitor, 5-10 mg twice daily. Following RNA extraction, reverse transcription yielded cDNA that acted as the sequencing template. This table comes from immunoSEQ multiplex PCR, and its TCRdb copy is limited to in-frame clones, with some not included. The sample contains about 190,000 clones, 55% to 70% of which appear only once.

The specimen was CD4+ T cells sorted from blood, collected at week 4, from a patient treated with tofacitinib. The clonotype originates from a human donor with alopecia areata. This rearrangement joins TRBV27 to TRBJ2-1, with 9 bases identical to TRBD1. CDR3 nucleotides: TGTGCCAGCAGTTTTAGGACAGGGGTGGACAATGAGCAGTTCTTC. Amino acid sequence: CASSFRTGVDNEQFF.